What follows are 24 T cell receptor beta chains derived from one specimen sequenced in a study of T cells in Graves' hyperthyroidism and ophthalmopathy. What was amplified from RNA transcripts were TCR beta CDR3 regions. The HTBI primer set was used in a first-round RT-PCR of the TCR CDR3. TCRdb passed the multiplex PCR reads through MiXCR, listing each CDR3 protein once. The table lists some 570,000 distinct CDR3 sequences, over 15% of them singletons. Sequencing used blood. All receptors derive from a young woman with Graves' ophthalmopathy.

This clonotype was observed a handful of times. CDR3 amino acids: CASSLDPDTGELFF. As DNA, the CDR3 is TGTGCCAGCAGCTTAGATCCCGACACCGGGGAGCTGTTTTTT. This rearrangement joins TRBV11-3 to TRBJ2-2; unclear D gene. Looked up from germline, CDR1 is SGHNT and CDR2 is YENEEA. The V and J ends lost 0 bases and 3 bases respectively, with 5 bases between them. This CDR3 comprises 14 residues.

The chain links TRBV6-9 to TRBJ1-6; no firm D call. V gave up 3 bases and J gave up 5 bases, with 8 bases separating them. The CDR3 totals 14 residues. Looked up from germline, CDR1 is MNHGY and CDR2 is SVAAGI. CDR3 DNA sequence: TGTGCCAGCAGTTACGGTCAGAATAATTCACCCCTCCACTTT. Its protein is CASSYGQNNSPLHF.

The rearrangement links TRBV9 to TRBJ1-1; D gene uncertain. The CDR3 loop spans 15 amino acids. Germline V gene sequence: CDR1 SGDLS, CDR2 YYNGEE. The V end lost 0 bases, the J end lost 0 bases, and 9 bases lay between the germline ends. Here the CDR3 DNA reads TGTGCCAGCAGCGTAGAGAGCGCTTTGAACACTGAAGCTTTCTTT. It encodes CASSVESALNTEAFF.

This clonotype has a count of ten or more. The J gene is TRBJ2-1, the V gene TRBV7-2, with unresolved D. Between the trimmed V and J ends, which lost 0 bases and 0 bases, there was a span of 9 bases. The CDR3 is 16 amino acids. Germline V CDR1 and CDR2: SGHTA, FQGNSA. The CDR3 DNA follows: TGTGCCAGCAGCTTAGCGCCTCTCGTCTCCTACAATGAGCAGTTCTTC. This encodes CASSLAPLVSYNEQFF.

This clonotype was counted at least ten times. The chain couples TRBV3-1 to TRBJ2-7, with 12 bases that match TRBD1. Losses at the gene ends were 1 base for V and 6 bases for J; bases not matched to a gene: 4. The length of the CDR3 is 15 residues. Germline values: CDR1 LGHDT, CDR2 YNNKEL (reference sequence). The CDR3 protein is CASSQGDRGLSEQYF. The CDR3 bases are TGTGCCAGCAGCCAAGGGGACAGGGGGCTTAGCGAGCAGTACTTC.

This clonotype has at least ten counts. V and J are TRBV28 and TRBJ2-5, with D maybe TRBD2 (5 bases). V lost 7 bases to trimming and J lost 5 bases, with 14 bases between them. In germline, CDR1 is MDHEN, CDR2 SYDVKM. The CDR3 has 13 residues. CDR3 sequence: CASNRGGRETQYF. The CDR3 coding sequence is TGTGCCAGCAACCGGGGTGGGCGCGAGACCCAGTACTTC.

This clonotype was found many times. The chain employs TRBV12-3 or TRBV12-4 and TRBJ1-5, with 10 bases aligning to TRBD1. The CDR3 spans 16 residues. With V trimmed by 5 bases and J by 0 bases, 4 bases remained unmatched. The CDR3 DNA is TGTGCCAGCAGTCGGGGGACAGGGGCTAGCAATCAGCCCCAGCATTTT. Residues: CASSRGTGASNQPQHF.

The table lists this clonotype with a few counts. The chain links TRBV5-1 to TRBJ2-7; D unresolved. CDR3 length equals 14 residues. The V end lost 0 bases, the J end lost 2 bases, and 9 bases lay between the germline ends. Germline CDR1 and CDR2: SGHRS and YFSETQ. The CDR3: CASSLGWGTYEQYF. The CDR3 nucleotides are TGCGCCAGCAGCTTGGGGTGGGGAACCTACGAGCAGTACTTC.

A few counts support this clonotype. The rearrangement joins TRBV12-3 or TRBV12-4 to TRBJ2-7; the D is unclear. The CDR3 is 13 residues long. Trimming took 2 bases from V and 2 from J, leaving 7 bases between them. The CDR3 bases are TGTGCCAGCAGTTTACAGGACCCCTACGAGCAGTACTTC. As protein: CASSLQDPYEQYF.

This clonotype was observed a few times. The rearrangement uses TRBV4-1 and TRBJ1-1; D ambiguous. CDR3 size: 15 residues. The V gene lost 0 bases and the J gene lost 3 bases, with 11 bases spanning the gap. Looked up from germline, CDR1 is MGHRA and CDR2 is YSYEKL. CDR3 loop: CASSQEFREYTEAFF. The CDR3 coding sequence is TGCGCCAGCAGCCAAGAGTTTCGGGAGTACACTGAAGCTTTCTTT.

This clonotype was observed at least ten times. The rearrangement joins TRBV6-1 to TRBJ2-1, with D perhaps TRBD1 (6 bases). V lost 6 bases, J lost 4 bases, and 16 bases lay in between. This CDR3 comprises 15 residues. From germline, CDR1 is MNHNS and CDR2 SASEGT. The CDR3 spells CASRLQATGYNEQFF. The CDR3 region has the DNA TGTGCCAGCAGACTACAAGCTACAGGGTACAATGAGCAGTTCTTC.

This clonotype has a handful of counts. The chain has TRBV4-2 and TRBJ1-2; no reliable D call. Germline CDR1 and CDR2: LGHNA and YNFKEQ. The CDR3 is 14 amino acids. Trimming removed 1 base at V and 4 bases at J, with 10 bases between. CDR3 amino acids: CASSQGPGTYGYTF. The CDR3, as DNA: TGTGCCAGCAGCCAAGGCCCGGGAACCTATGGCTACACCTTC.

V is TRBV19 and J is TRBJ1-2, with 9 bases fitting TRBD1. Germline trimming cut 1 base from V and 3 bases from J; bases unmatched to any gene: 9. The CDR3 sequence is 17 residues long. The germline CDR1 and CDR2 sequences are LNHDA and SQIVND (reference sequence). The CDR3 reads CASSIGGQGPADYGYTF. The CDR3, as DNA: TGTGCCAGTAGTATAGGGGGACAGGGACCCGCTGACTATGGCTACACCTTC.

This clonotype was counted between two and nine times. The V gene is TRBV30, the J gene TRBJ1-1; D uncertain. V shed 0 bases and J shed 4 bases, with 15 bases lying between them. The length of the CDR3 is 15 residues. CDR1 GTSNPN and CDR2 SVGIG come from the germline V gene (reference sequence). The CDR3 loop is CAWSVLRRPGTEAFF. In DNA, the CDR3 is TGTGCCTGGAGTGTACTGAGGCGGCCGGGCACTGAAGCTTTCTTT.

This clonotype was recorded a few times. The rearrangement joins TRBV5-1 to TRBJ1-1; 7 bases agree with TRBD1. This CDR3 is 14 amino acids long. Germline CDR1 SGHRS, CDR2 YFSETQ. V was pared by 2 bases and J by 4 bases, with 5 bases of the junction left unmatched. The DNA for the CDR3 is TGCGCCAGCAGCTTCGACAGGGCGAGCACTGAAGCTTTCTTT. Its translation: CASSFDRASTEAFF.

There are many counts of this clonotype. This sequence joins TRBV20-1 and TRBJ2-5; 11 positions match TRBD2. Trimming at V came to 0 bases and at J to 5 bases, leaving 5 bases not matched to a gene. The V gene's germline CDR1 is DFQATT and CDR2 SNEGSKA (reference sequence). CDR3 size: 15 residues. The CDR3 region has the DNA TGCAGTGCTAGAGATCCTAGCGGGGGGCTTGAGACCCAGTACTTC. Translation gives CSARDPSGGLETQYF.

The rearrangement uses TRBV13 and TRBJ2-7, with 8 bases identical to TRBD2. V shed 5 bases, J shed 6 bases, and the junction held 6 bases outside the gene matches. The CDR3 extends over 13 amino acids. The germline V gene has CDR1 PRHDT and CDR2 FYEKMQ (reference sequence). CDR3 DNA sequence: TGTGCCAGCAGCCAGCCTAGCGGGCCCGAGCAGTACTTC. Its translation is CASSQPSGPEQYF.

This clonotype was detected many times. This chain links TRBV5-1 with TRBJ2-2, with D tentatively TRBD1 (6 bases). This CDR3 has 15 residues. Germline V CDR1 and CDR2: SGHRS, YFSETQ. The ends were cut back, 0 bases at V and 1 base at J, with 7 bases in the middle. As DNA, the CDR3 is TGCGCCAGCAGCTTGGGGGGACAGAACACCGGGGAGCTGTTTTTT. The encoded protein is CASSLGGQNTGELFF.

This clonotype was seen a few times. The chain carries TRBV4-1 and TRBJ1-5; D is perhaps TRBD1 (6 bases). CDR1 and CDR2 from the germline V gene are MGHRA and YSYEKL. Trimming left V 2 bases short and J 2 bases short, with 16 bases between. CDR3 length: 17 amino acids. In nucleotides, the CDR3 is TGCGCCAGCAGCCAAAGGCAACAGGGAGGAGGCAATCAGCCCCAGCATTTT. Translating gives CASSQRQQGGGNQPQHF.

This clonotype was observed many times. The chain employs TRBV7-8 and TRBJ2-7; D gene uncertain. The ends were cut back, 5 bases at V and 4 bases at J, with 18 bases in the middle. The CDR3 loop spans 15 amino acids. Germline loops: CDR1 SGHVS, CDR2 FQNEAQ. The CDR3 DNA reads TGTGCCAGCAGCCCCTTACGGAATTCGGCGTACGAGCAGTACTTC. This translates into CASSPLRNSAYEQYF.

This clonotype was counted many times. The rearrangement links TRBV6-2 or TRBV6-3 to TRBJ2-7, with D unresolved. From germline, CDR1 is MNHEY and CDR2 SVGEGT. The CDR3 has 13 amino acids. Trimming took off 3 bases at V and 3 bases at J, with 9 bases between the two ends. The CDR3 is CASSYNGDYEQYF. CDR3 sequence (DNA): TGTGCCAGCAGTTATAACGGAGACTACGAGCAGTACTTC.

The chain carries TRBV27 and TRBJ2-7; the match to TRBD1 covers 10 bases. V lost 8 bases and J lost 1; bases outside the gene matches: 14. The germline CDR1 and CDR2 sequences are MNHEY and SMNVEV (reference sequence). This CDR3 region has 17 residues. The CDR3 reads CASGLSTWDRGSYEQYF. In DNA form, the CDR3 reads TGTGCCAGCGGCTTATCGACTTGGGACAGGGGATCCTACGAGCAGTACTTC.

The chain couples TRBV7-9 to TRBJ2-2; D not certain. Deletions cut 7 bases from V and 4 bases from J, with 10 bases between. This CDR3 has 13 residues. The V gene's germline CDR1 is SEHNR and CDR2 FQNEAQ (reference sequence). DNA for the CDR3: TGTGCCAGCATCCCCGGGCCCACCGGGGAGCTGTTTTTT. The encoded protein is CASIPGPTGELFF.

This clonotype was counted only a few times. One end of the junction varies from germline; a read error may be responsible. CDR3 nucleotide sequence: TGTGCCATCATGCAGGACGCCACTAACTATGGCCACACCTTC. It codes for CAIMQDATNYGHTF. The chain couples TRBV10-3 to TRBJ1-2; D remains ambiguous. The CDR3 has 14 residues. Germline V gene sequence: CDR1 ENHRY, CDR2 SYGVKD.